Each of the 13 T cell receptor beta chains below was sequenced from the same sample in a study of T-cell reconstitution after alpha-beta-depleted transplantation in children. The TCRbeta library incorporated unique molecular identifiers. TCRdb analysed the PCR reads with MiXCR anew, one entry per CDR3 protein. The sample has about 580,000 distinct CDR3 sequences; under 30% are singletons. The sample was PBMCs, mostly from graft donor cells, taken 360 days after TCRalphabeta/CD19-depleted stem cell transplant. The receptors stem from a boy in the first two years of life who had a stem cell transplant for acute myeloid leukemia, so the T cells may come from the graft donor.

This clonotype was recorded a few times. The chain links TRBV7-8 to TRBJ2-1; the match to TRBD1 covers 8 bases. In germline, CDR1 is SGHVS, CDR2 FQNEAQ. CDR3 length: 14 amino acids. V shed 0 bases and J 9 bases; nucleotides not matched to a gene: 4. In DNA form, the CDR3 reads TGTGCCAGCAGCTTAGCTCTAGACAGGGGTGAGCAGTTCTTC. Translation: CASSLALDRGEQFF.

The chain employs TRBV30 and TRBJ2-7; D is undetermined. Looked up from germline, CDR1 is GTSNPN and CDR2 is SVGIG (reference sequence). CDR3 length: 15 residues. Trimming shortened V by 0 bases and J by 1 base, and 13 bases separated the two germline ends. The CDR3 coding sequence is TGTGCCTGGAGTGTACGGAACTGGGAATCCTACGAGCAGTACTTC. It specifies CAWSVRNWESYEQYF. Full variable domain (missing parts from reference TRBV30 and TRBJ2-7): SQTIHQWPATLVQPVGSPLSLECTVEGTSNPNLYWYRQAAGRGLQLLFYSVGIGQISSEVPQNLSASRPQDRQFILSSKKLLLSDSGFYLCAWSVRNWESYEQYFGPGTRLTVT.

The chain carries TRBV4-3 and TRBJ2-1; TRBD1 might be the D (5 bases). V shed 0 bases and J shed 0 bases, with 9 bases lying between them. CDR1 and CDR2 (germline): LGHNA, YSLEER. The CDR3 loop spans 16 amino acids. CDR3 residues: CASSQESDSSYNEQFF. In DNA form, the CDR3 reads TGCGCCAGCAGCCAAGAGAGTGACAGCTCCTACAATGAGCAGTTCTTC.

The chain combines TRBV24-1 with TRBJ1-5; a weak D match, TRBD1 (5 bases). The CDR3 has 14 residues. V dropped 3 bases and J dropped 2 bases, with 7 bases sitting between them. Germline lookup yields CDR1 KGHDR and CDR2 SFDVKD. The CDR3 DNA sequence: TGTGCCACCAGTGATCCCAGGGGCAATCAGCCCCAGCATTTT. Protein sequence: CATSDPRGNQPQHF.

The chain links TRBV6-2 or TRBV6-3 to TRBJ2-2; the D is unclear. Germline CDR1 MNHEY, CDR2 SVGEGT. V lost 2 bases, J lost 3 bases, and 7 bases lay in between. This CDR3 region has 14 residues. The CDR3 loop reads CASSYGSHTGELFF. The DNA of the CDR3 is TGTGCCAGCAGTTACGGGTCGCACACCGGGGAGCTGTTTTTT.

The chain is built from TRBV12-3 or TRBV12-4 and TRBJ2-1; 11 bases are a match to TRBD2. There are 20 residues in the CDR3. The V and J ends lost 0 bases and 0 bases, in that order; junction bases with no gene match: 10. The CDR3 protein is CASSLAPGLAALSSYNEQFF. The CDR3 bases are TGTGCCAGCAGTTTAGCGCCGGGACTAGCGGCCCTCAGCTCCTACAATGAGCAGTTCTTC.

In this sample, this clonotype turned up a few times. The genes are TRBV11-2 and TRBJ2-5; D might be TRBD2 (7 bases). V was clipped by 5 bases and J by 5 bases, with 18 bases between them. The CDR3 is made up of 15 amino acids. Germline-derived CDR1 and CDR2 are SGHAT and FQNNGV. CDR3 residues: CASSPNGGAGETQYF. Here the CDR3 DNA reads TGTGCCAGCAGCCCTAATGGGGGGGCCGGGGAGACCCAGTACTTC. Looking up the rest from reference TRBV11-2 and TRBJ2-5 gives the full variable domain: EAGVAQSPRYKIIEKRQSVAFWCNPISGHATLYWYQQILGQGPKLLIQFQNNGVVDDSQLPKDRFSAERLKGVDSTLKIQPAKLEDSAVYLCASSPNGGAGETQYFGPGTRLLVL.

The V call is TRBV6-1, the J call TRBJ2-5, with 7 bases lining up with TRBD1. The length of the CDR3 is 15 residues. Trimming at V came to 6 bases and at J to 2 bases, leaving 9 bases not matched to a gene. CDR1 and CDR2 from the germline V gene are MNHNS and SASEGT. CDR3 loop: CASRRGLIPQETQYF. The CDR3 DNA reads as TGTGCCAGCAGAAGGGGGCTGATTCCTCAAGAGACCCAGTACTTC.

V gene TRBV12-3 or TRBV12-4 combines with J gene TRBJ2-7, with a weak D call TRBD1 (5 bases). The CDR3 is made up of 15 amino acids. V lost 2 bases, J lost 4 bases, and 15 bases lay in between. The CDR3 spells CASSLTGGRVYEQYF. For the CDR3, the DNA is TGTGCCAGCAGTTTAACCGGCGGCAGGGTATACGAGCAGTACTTC.

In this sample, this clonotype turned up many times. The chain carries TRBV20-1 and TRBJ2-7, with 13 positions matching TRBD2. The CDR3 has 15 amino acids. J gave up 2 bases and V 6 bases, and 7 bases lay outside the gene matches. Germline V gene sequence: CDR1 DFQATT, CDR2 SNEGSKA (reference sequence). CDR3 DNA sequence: TGCAGTGCGCGTACAGGGACTAGCGGGACCTACGAGCAGTACTTC. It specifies CSARTGTSGTYEQYF.

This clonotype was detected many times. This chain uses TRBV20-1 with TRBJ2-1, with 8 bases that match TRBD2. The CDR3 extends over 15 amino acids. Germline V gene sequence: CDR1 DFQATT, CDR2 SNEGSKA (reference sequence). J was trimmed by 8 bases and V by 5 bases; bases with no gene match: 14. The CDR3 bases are TGCAGTGCTTACGACGGGGGGGCTTACAGCGATGAGCAGTTCTTC. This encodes CSAYDGGAYSDEQFF.

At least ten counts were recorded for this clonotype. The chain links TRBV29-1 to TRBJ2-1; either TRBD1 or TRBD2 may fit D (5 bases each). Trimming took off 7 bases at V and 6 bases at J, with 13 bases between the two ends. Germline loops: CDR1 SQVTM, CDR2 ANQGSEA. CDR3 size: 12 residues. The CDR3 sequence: CSGGDGLNEQFF. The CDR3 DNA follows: TGCAGCGGTGGGGACGGTCTCAATGAGCAGTTCTTC.

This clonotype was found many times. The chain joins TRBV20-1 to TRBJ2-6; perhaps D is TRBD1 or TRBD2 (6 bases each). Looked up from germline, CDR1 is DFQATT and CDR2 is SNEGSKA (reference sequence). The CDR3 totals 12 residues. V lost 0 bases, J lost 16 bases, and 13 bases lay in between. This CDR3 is CSARDRGLRLTF. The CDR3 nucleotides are TGCAGTGCTAGAGATCGGGGGCTACGGCTGACTTTC.